The entry that follows covers one TCR beta chain sequence. Its antigen is unknown. The CDR3 covers 13 residues. Trimming stripped 2 bases from V and 8 bases from J, with 12 bases between. CDR1 is SEHNR, CDR2 FQNEAQ, per germline (reference sequence). Second-dose intervals of approximately 4 or approximately 12 weeks were pooled. TCRdb's table, derived via immunoSEQ multiplex PCR, lists solely in-frame clones and lacks some. The data show 100,000 to 150,000 clones, roughly 90% seen once. The data originate from a study of T cell responses to AZD1222 COVID-19 vaccine. Study-wide points: A reported finding is that nearly half of spike-specific TCRs target unmutated variant regions. CD4 TCRs linked to vaccination spanned spike, dominating at 160-218 and 743-854.

This TCR derives from an adult who received the AZD1222 COVID-19 vaccine. The specimen was peripheral blood, collected 28 days after the second AZD1222 dose. The chain joins TRBV7-9 to TRBJ1-2, with no clear D. The CDR3 region is CASSLMTTGGYTF. For the CDR3, the DNA is TGTGCCAGCAGCTTAATGACGACGGGAGGCTACACCTTC.